This passage covers 15 T cell receptor beta chains from one sample sequenced in a study of T cell changes during pregnancy in multiple sclerosis. Sequencing was performed with immunoSEQ multiplex PCR; in TCRdb, only in-frame clones are kept and a portion is missing. Here the sample spans more than 35,000 clones, roughly 89% being singletons. The sequencing used CD4+ T cells from peripheral blood mononuclear cells, collected after pregnancy. The receptors shown here come from a female donor in good health, enrolled as a control in a pregnancy study.

J is TRBJ2-1 and V is TRBV6-4, with 7 bases aligning to TRBD2. Germline CDR1 and CDR2: MRHNA and SNTAGT. The CDR3 covers 19 residues. V dropped 2 bases and J dropped 2; count of bases not matched to a gene: 15. CDR3 nucleotide sequence: TGTGCCAGCAGTGACGGCCTAGGAGGGCGGGAGAGAACCTACAATGAGCAGTTCTTC. Translation gives CASSDGLGGRERTYNEQFF.

J is TRBJ2-7 and V is TRBV30, with D uncertain. CDR3 length equals 13 residues. Germline CDR1 and CDR2: GTSNPN and SVGIG (reference sequence). Trimming left V 3 bases short and J 0 bases short, with 9 bases between. CDR3: CAWRFYGSYEQYF. CDR3 DNA sequence: TGTGCCTGGAGGTTCTACGGCTCCTACGAGCAGTACTTC.

V is TRBV7-3 and J is TRBJ2-3, with D possibly matching TRBD2 (5 bases). V lost 5 bases and J 3 bases, leaving 18 bases between the germline ends. Germline V gives CDR1 SGHTA, CDR2 FQGTGA. This CDR3 contains 16 residues. CDR3 residues: CASSHVRRAGTDTQYF. The CDR3 DNA reads as TGTGCCAGCAGCCACGTGCGGCGGGCCGGAACAGATACGCAGTATTTT.

The V call is TRBV10-3, the J call TRBJ2-2; TRBD2 matches 10 bases. After removal of 7 bases from V and 6 bases from J, the junction contained 8 bases not matched to a gene. This CDR3 spans 15 amino acids. Germline CDR1 and CDR2: ENHRY and SYGVKD. The CDR3 loop reads CAIKGGTSESGELFF. The CDR3 nucleotides are TGTGCCATCAAGGGGGGGACTAGCGAGTCCGGGGAGCTGTTTTTT.

The rearrangement links TRBV5-1 to TRBJ2-2; the D gene is possibly TRBD1 (5 bases). In germline, CDR1 is SGHRS, CDR2 YFSETQ. This CDR3 comprises 17 residues. V dropped 0 bases and J dropped 4 bases, with 16 bases sitting between them. CDR3 coding DNA: TGCGCCAGCAGCTTGGCCCCGGACCTGGGGCTCACCGGGGAGCTGTTTTTT. This sequence encodes CASSLAPDLGLTGELFF.

This chain uses TRBV5-4 with TRBJ2-5; D possibly corresponds to TRBD2 (5 bases). V lost 4 bases and J lost 7, with 20 bases in between. Germline V gene lookup returns CDR1 SGHNT and CDR2 YYREEE (reference sequence). This CDR3 spans 15 amino acids. CDR3 residues: CASSDRAAGSMTQYF. CDR3 nucleotides: TGTGCCAGCAGCGACCGGGCGGCGGGTTCAATGACCCAGTACTTC.

The chain combines TRBV7-2 with TRBJ2-3; TRBD2 matches at 12 bases. CDR3 length equals 15 residues. Trimming at V came to 3 bases and at J to 7 bases, leaving 5 bases not matched to a gene. From germline, CDR1 is SGHTA and CDR2 FQGNSA. CDR3 bases: TGTGCCAGCAGCTTGAGTCTAGCGGGGGGGCATACGCAGTATTTT. It specifies CASSLSLAGGHTQYF.

This chain's CDR3 is CASSLEGGGDWEYTEAFF. In DNA, the CDR3 is TGTGCCAGCAGCCTCGAGGGCGGGGGGGATTGGGAATATACTGAAGCTTTCTTT. The rearrangement joins TRBV7-2 to TRBJ1-1, with a tentative D call TRBD1 (5 bases). Germline V CDR1 and CDR2: SGHTA, FQGNSA. The CDR3 is made up of 18 amino acids. The V and J ends lost 5 bases and 5 bases respectively, with 27 bases between them.

This clone was counted a single time. The rearrangement uses TRBV9 and TRBJ1-4; 8 positions match TRBD1. This CDR3 region has 17 residues. CDR1 is SGDLS, CDR2 YYNGEE, per germline. J lost 8 bases, V lost 3 bases, and 15 bases had no gene match. This CDR3 reads CASSGSPSGTGHEKLFF. CDR3 nucleotides: TGTGCCAGCAGCGGTAGCCCATCCGGGACAGGTCACGAAAAACTGTTTTTT.

V and J are TRBV6-6 and TRBJ2-1; D ambiguous. V lost 7 bases, J lost 8 bases, and 15 bases lay in between. The CDR3 consists of 13 residues. The germline gives CDR1 MNHNY, CDR2 SVGAGI (reference sequence). CDR3 amino acids: CASTVSPMDEQFF. CDR3 nucleotide sequence: TGTGCCAGCACGGTAAGCCCTATGGATGAGCAGTTCTTC.

This clone was counted a few times. The rearrangement joins TRBV19 to TRBJ2-3, with no clear D. Trimming cost V 1 base and J 6 bases, with 11 bases left between them. The CDR3 is 14 residues long. Per germline, CDR1 LNHDA and CDR2 SQIVND (reference sequence). CDR3 sequence reads: CASSIVSSVDTQYF. Here the CDR3 DNA reads TGTGCCAGTAGTATAGTTAGCTCAGTGGATACGCAGTATTTT.

The chain carries TRBV28 and TRBJ2-5, with 9 bases aligning to TRBD2. Trimming took 6 bases from V and 2 from J; bases not matched to a gene: 4. Per the germline V gene, CDR1 is MDHEN and CDR2 is SYDVKM. CDR3 length equals 14 residues. The CDR3 sequence is CASRTSGRQETQYF. The CDR3, as DNA: TGTGCCAGCAGGACTAGCGGACGACAAGAGACCCAGTACTTC. Full variable domain (missing parts from reference TRBV28 and TRBJ2-5): DVKVTQSSRYLVKRTGEKVFLECVQDMDHENMFWYRQDPGLGLRLIYFSYDVKMKEKGDIPEGYSVSREKKERFSLILESASTNQTSMYLCASRTSGRQETQYFGPGTRLLVL.

CDR3 in amino acids: CASSLAGQQETQYF. The CDR3, as DNA: TGTGCCAGCAGCTTGGCGGGACAGCAAGAGACCCAGTACTTC. The chain recombines TRBV5-4 with TRBJ2-5; 7 bases align to TRBD1. Trimming took 0 bases from V and 2 from J; bases not matched to a gene: 1. This CDR3 contains 14 residues. CDR1 and CDR2 from the germline V gene are SGHNT and YYREEE (reference sequence).

This clone came up once. The genes are TRBV18 and TRBJ2-1; 12 bases are a match to TRBD2. Germline V lookup: CDR1 KGHSH, CDR2 LQKENI. The length of the CDR3 is 17 residues. Trimming at V came to 5 bases and at J to 8 bases, leaving 13 bases not matched to a gene. In DNA form, the CDR3 reads TGTGCCAGCTCAAGGTCCCTAGCGGGAGGGGAGTCCGATGAGCAGTTCTTC. Protein product: CASSRSLAGGESDEQFF.

This chain connects TRBV9 to TRBJ2-5; no clear D. Germline CDR1 and CDR2: SGDLS and YYNGEE. V lost 0 bases, J lost 2 bases, and 20 bases lay in between. The CDR3 runs to 18 residues. This CDR3 reads CASSVGLFPAVAQETQYF. The CDR3 nucleotides read TGTGCCAGCAGCGTAGGACTCTTCCCGGCGGTTGCTCAAGAGACCCAGTACTTC.